This is a list of T cell receptor beta chains from one sample in a study of T cells in Graves' hyperthyroidism and ophthalmopathy. TCRdb processed the multiplex PCR reads anew with MiXCR; each CDR3 protein has one entry. The sample includes 600,000 to 650,000 distinct CDR3 sequences, roughly 20% seen only once; the top ten take approximately 30%. Sequencing was done on a sample of blood. The source is a man younger than 40 with Graves' ophthalmopathy. The CDR3 runs from the conserved cysteine through the conserved F or W. The D gene is left open where the match is weak. Where a row states a size, it is once, few, many or the class of an expanded clone; other rows omit it.

V	J	D	size	length	CDR3	DNA
TRBV28	TRBJ2-4	TRBD1	few	16	CASSRGQGVAKNIQYF	TGTGCCAGCAGCCGCGGACAGGGGGTAGCCAAAAACATTCAGTACTTC
TRBV2	TRBJ1-1	-	many	13	CASTRTGNTEAFF	TGTGCCAGCACCAGGACGGGGAACACTGAAGCTTTCTTT
TRBV2	TRBJ2-3	TRBD1	many	16	CASSEGDRGSTDTQYF	TGTGCCAGCAGTGAAGGGGACAGGGGGAGCACAGATACGCAGTATTTT
TRBV20-1	TRBJ2-7	TRBD2	many	15	CSARRSGRNAYEQYF	TGCAGTGCTAGGAGGAGCGGGAGAAACGCCTACGAGCAGTACTTC
TRBV20-1	TRBJ1-1	-	few	14	CSARAWEGDTEAFF	TGCAGTGCTAGAGCTTGGGAAGGAGACACTGAAGCTTTCTTT
TRBV30	TRBJ2-1	TRBD2	few	15	CAWSSRTSGTNEQFF	TGTGCCTGGAGTTCACGGACTAGCGGGACCAATGAGCAGTTCTTC
TRBV6-2/TRBV6-3	TRBJ1-1	-	-	10	CASTGYEAFF	TGTGCCAGCACCGGATATGAAGCTTTCTTT
TRBV27	TRBJ2-1	-	many	14	CASSPGSSYNEQFF	TGTGCCAGCAGCCCGGGGTCTTCCTACAATGAGCAGTTCTTC
TRBV7-4	TRBJ2-5	TRBD1	many	18	CASSLGHRGNSRQETQYF	TGTGCCAGCAGCTTAGGGCACAGGGGTAACTCCCGACAAGAGACCCAGTACTTC
TRBV12-3/TRBV12-4	TRBJ2-6	-	-	16	CATTGPAPSGANVLTF	TGTGCCACTACTGGACCGGCCCCCTCTGGGGCCAACGTCCTGACTTTC
TRBV30	TRBJ1-5	-	-	13	CAWSVKDRAPQHF	TGTGCCTGGAGTGTGAAAGACCGGGCCCCCCAGCATTTT
TRBV20-1	TRBJ2-7	TRBD2	many	19	CSAKTKKGTSGRPTYEQYF	TGCAGTGCCAAGACGAAGAAGGGGACTAGCGGGAGGCCGACCTACGAGCAGTACTTC